These 8 T cell receptor beta chains were sequenced from one sample in a study of blood T cells in healthy people across ages. A second PCR, run for about 6 to 11 cycles, used a sample-barcoded 5' primer plus a J-beta primer mix. TCRdb re-called the 5' RACE reads through MiXCR, storing one row per CDR3 protein. The repertoire includes roughly 1.5 million distinct CDR3 sequences, about 42% of them detected once, and about 4% sits in the top ten. Input material: blood. The receptors shown here come from a woman younger than 30 in good health.

The count of this clonotype is one. V is TRBV15 and J is TRBJ2-4, with D possibly matching TRBD2 (5 bases). Germline values: CDR1 LNHNV, CDR2 YYDKDF (reference sequence). V was trimmed by 1 base and J by 3 bases, leaving 13 bases between them. This CDR3 region has 16 residues. Here the CDR3 DNA reads TGTGCCACCAGCAGAGGAACCAGCGGAGGCAAAAACATTCAGTACTTC. It yields the protein CATSRGTSGGKNIQYF.

This clonotype was picked up many times. The chain is built from TRBV7-9 and TRBJ1-2; no reliable D call. In germline, CDR1 is SEHNR, CDR2 FQNEAQ (reference sequence). Deletions cut 5 bases from V and 4 bases from J, with 5 bases between. This CDR3 is built from 11 residues. The CDR3 sequence is CASSPSYGYTF. The CDR3 DNA reads TGTGCCAGCAGCCCATCCTATGGCTACACCTTC. Full variable domain (outside the CDR3, taken from reference TRBV7-9 and TRBJ1-2): DTGVSQNPRHKITKRGQNVTFRCDPISEHNRLYWYRQTLGQGPEFLTYFQNEAQLEKSRLLSDRFSAERPKGSFSTLEIQRTEQGDSAMYLCASSPSYGYTFGSGTRLTVV.

This clonotype has just a few counts. The V gene is TRBV4-1, the J gene TRBJ2-3, with D unresolved. This CDR3 is built from 14 residues. The germline V gene has CDR1 MGHRA and CDR2 YSYEKL. The V and J ends lost 0 bases and 7 bases respectively, with 11 bases between them. This chain's CDR3 is CASSQDTVSYTQYF. CDR3 nucleotides: TGCGCCAGCAGCCAAGATACAGTCAGTTATACGCAGTATTTT.

This clonotype has more than one count but fewer than ten. The chain couples TRBV12-3 or TRBV12-4 to TRBJ1-1; D is perhaps TRBD1 (6 bases). The CDR3 covers 13 residues. The V end lost 5 bases, the J end lost 6 bases, and 13 bases lay between the germline ends. The CDR3 loop reads CASSPTGNAEAFF. CDR3 nucleotides: TGTGCCAGCAGTCCCACAGGGAATGCTGAAGCTTTCTTT.

The gene calls are TRBV27 and TRBJ1-4, with 7 bases fitting TRBD1. Trimming cost V 4 bases and J 1 base; bases outside gene matches: 6. Germline-derived CDR1 and CDR2 are MNHEY and SMNVEV (reference sequence). The CDR3 is 16 amino acids. CDR3 in amino acids: CASSYRDRGTNEKLFF. The CDR3 DNA sequence: TGTGCCAGCAGTTACCGGGACAGAGGAACTAATGAAAAACTGTTTTTT.

This rearrangement joins TRBV12-3 or TRBV12-4 to TRBJ2-3, with D possibly being TRBD2 (7 bases). This CDR3 has 15 residues. V lost 8 bases and J lost 3, with 18 bases in between. CDR3 DNA: TGTGCCAGCCAAGGGGGGGGCGTTGAAACAGATACGCAGTATTTT. Encoded protein: CASQGGGVETDTQYF.

This chain joins TRBV7-8 and TRBJ2-1; no clear D. This CDR3 has 15 residues. Per germline, CDR1 SGHVS and CDR2 FQNEAQ. The V gene lost 1 base and the J gene lost 1 base, with 8 bases spanning the gap. As DNA, the CDR3 is TGTGCCAGCAGCTTAGTGGCCCTGTCCTACAATGAGCAGTTCTTC. This codes for CASSLVALSYNEQFF.

In this sample, this clonotype turned up a few times. V gene TRBV7-6 combines with J gene TRBJ1-1; D perhaps matches TRBD1 (5 bases). Per germline, CDR1 SGHVS and CDR2 FNYEAQ. V was shortened by 5 bases and J by 3 bases, with 19 bases between the two germline ends. This CDR3 region has 16 residues. CDR3 DNA: TGTGCCAGCAGCAGACCAGGAGGGGTCGCGGACACTGAAGCTTTCTTT. Protein product: CASSRPGGVADTEAFF.